This T cell receptor (beta chain) was observed in a study of PD-1 blockade in mismatch repair-deficient tumors. Study in general: Enrolled about 2012-2016, patients had progressing, pretreated mismatch repair-deficient cancers of approximately 13 types.

Assay used: immunoSEQ multiplex PCR; TCRdb lists only in-frame clones, some missing. The sample includes under 50,000 clones, around 80% of them seen just once. Germline assignment: CDR1 MNHEY and CDR2 SVGAGI. The ends were cut back, 6 bases at V and 0 bases at J, with 15 bases in the middle. The length of the CDR3 is 15 residues. To note about this clone: Its matching antigen is unknown.

General observations from the study: After pembrolizumab, tumor-resident clones rose rapidly, then generally contracted before radiologic responses.

Mismatch repair deficiency was confirmed in all patients, by PCR or immunohistochemistry. TCRs were sequenced from a few patients responding to pembrolizumab. This clonotype was obtained from an adult with mismatch repair-deficient cancer. Material: PBMCs, obtained about 40 weeks after starting pembrolizumab. This chain joins TRBV6-5 and TRBJ2-7; a possible D gene is TRBD2 (5 bases). CDR3 region: CASSSYGLSSYEQYF. The DNA for the CDR3 is TGTGCCAGCAGCTCCTATGGACTGAGCTCCTACGAGCAGTACTTC.